The 20 T cell receptor beta chains listed next were all sequenced from one sample in a study of blood T cell repertoires in COVID-19. Here immunoSEQ multiplex PCR was the method, and the copy in TCRdb shows in-frame clones only, minus some. The top ten clones hold 4% to 5.5% of a sample with under 250,000 clones, roughly 80% of them seen once. Source material: peripheral blood. Receptors originate from a man aged 45-65 years with active or convalescent COVID-19.

The chain is built from TRBV5-1 and TRBJ2-3; TRBD2 agrees at 9 bases. The CDR3 contains 14 residues. V trimming: 4 bases; J trimming: 6 bases; junction bases outside the gene matches: 6. Germline CDR1 and CDR2: SGHRS and YFSETQ. CDR3: CASSTTSGGDTQYF. The DNA for the CDR3 is TGCGCCAGCAGCACGACTAGCGGAGGGGATACGCAGTATTTT.

The chain couples TRBV7-9 to TRBJ2-5; the D is unclear. The CDR3 has 13 amino acids. The V end lost 2 bases, the J end lost 4 bases, and 8 bases lay between the germline ends. The V gene's germline CDR1 is SEHNR and CDR2 FQNEAQ (reference sequence). CDR3 in DNA: TGTGCCAGCAGCTTACAAAGAGGAGAGACCCAGTACTTC. It translates to CASSLQRGETQYF.

This clone was observed once. The rearrangement links TRBV7-9 to TRBJ2-7; possible D gene TRBD1, 6 bases. The CDR3 contains 14 residues. Trimming left V 5 bases short and J 1 base short, with 12 bases between. Germline values: CDR1 SEHNR, CDR2 FQNEAQ (reference sequence). Written as DNA, the CDR3 is TGTGCCAGCAGCCGCGGACAGCCATCCTACGAGCAGTACTTC. Amino acid sequence: CASSRGQPSYEQYF.

This chain links TRBV10-2 with TRBJ2-7; 9 nucleotides line up with TRBD1. This CDR3 has 16 residues. Germline assignment: CDR1 WSHSY and CDR2 SAAADI. With V trimmed by 7 bases and J by 5 bases, 15 bases remained unmatched. CDR3 protein: CASTTMLGTGSHEQYF. The CDR3 nucleotides read TGCGCCAGCACCACTATGCTGGGGACAGGGAGCCACGAGCAGTACTTC.

The genes are TRBV28 and TRBJ1-5; 9 bases match TRBD1. CDR1 and CDR2 from the germline V gene are MDHEN and SYDVKM. The CDR3 is made up of 14 amino acids. Trimming cost V 6 bases and J 5 bases; bases outside gene matches: 5. The CDR3 sequence: CASSPGQGHQPQHF. As DNA, the CDR3 is TGTGCCAGCAGCCCGGGACAGGGTCATCAGCCCCAGCATTTT.

This CDR3 reads CASSPGLAGAFSYNEQFF. In nucleotides, the CDR3 is TGTGCCAGCAGTCCAGGTCTAGCGGGGGCCTTCTCCTACAATGAGCAGTTCTTC. V usage is TRBV27 and J usage is TRBJ2-1; 10 nucleotides align to TRBD2. The CDR3 spans 18 residues. The J segment lost 0 bases and the V segment lost 5 bases, leaving 10 bases of the junction unmatched. Germline loops: CDR1 MNHEY, CDR2 SMNVEV (reference sequence).

The rearrangement uses TRBV5-4 and TRBJ1-1; D is undetermined. Trimming took off 3 bases at V and 8 bases at J, with 8 bases between the two ends. CDR1 is SGHNT and CDR2 is YYREEE in the germline V gene (reference sequence). The CDR3 sequence is 11 residues long. CDR3: CASSSQREAFF. As DNA, the CDR3 is TGTGCCAGCAGCTCTCAGCGGGAAGCTTTCTTT.

The chain recombines TRBV7-2 with TRBJ1-5; 9 positions match TRBD1. The CDR3 extends over 15 amino acids. Germline V gene sequence: CDR1 SGHTA, CDR2 FQGNSA. J was trimmed by 3 bases and V by 1 base; bases with no gene match: 1. CDR3 sequence reads: CASSLGDRVNQPQHF. The CDR3 bases are TGTGCCAGCAGCTTAGGGGACAGGGTCAATCAGCCCCAGCATTTT. Together with reference TRBV7-2 and TRBJ1-5, the CDR3 gives the full variable domain: GAGVSQSPSNKVTEKGKDVELRCDPISGHTALYWYRQSLGQGLEFLIYFQGNSAPDKSGLPSDRFSAERTGGSVSTLTIQRTQQEDSAVYLCASSLGDRVNQPQHFGDGTRLSIL.

A few counts support this clone. The chain is built from TRBV7-6 and TRBJ1-1; 7 nucleotides agree with TRBD1. V lost 5 bases, J lost 2 bases, and 14 bases stayed unmatched. CDR1 is SGHVS and CDR2 is FNYEAQ in the germline V gene. The CDR3 contains 17 residues. This chain's CDR3 is CASSPMVGTAINTEAFF. Written as DNA, the CDR3 is TGTGCCAGCAGCCCAATGGTGGGGACAGCGATCAACACTGAAGCTTTCTTT.

The J gene is TRBJ2-1, the V gene TRBV7-3; weak D call: TRBD2 (6 bases). This CDR3 has 14 amino acids. V lost 2 bases, J lost 8 bases, and 13 bases lay in between. The germline V gene has CDR1 SGHTA and CDR2 FQGTGA. The CDR3 nucleotides read TGTGCCAGCAGCTTATATGCGGGGTCGGATGAGCAGTTCTTC. Translated: CASSLYAGSDEQFF.

J is TRBJ1-3 and V is TRBV29-1; D perhaps matches TRBD1 (5 bases). In germline, CDR1 is SQVTM, CDR2 ANQGSEA. Trimming took 4 bases from V and 7 from J, leaving 11 bases between them. CDR3 size: 12 residues. The CDR3 nucleotides are TGCAGCGTTGGTCCCAGGGTGAACACCATATATTTT. It encodes CSVGPRVNTIYF.

This chain connects TRBV9 to TRBJ2-7; 7 bases are shared with TRBD1. Trimming cost V 2 bases and J 7 bases; bases outside gene matches: 6. The V gene's germline CDR1 is SGDLS and CDR2 YYNGEE. This CDR3 region has 13 residues. CDR3 DNA: TGTGCCAGCAGCGTTGACAGGGTCGAAGAGCAGTACTTC. Translation: CASSVDRVEEQYF.

The V and J genes are TRBV3-1 (or the pseudogene TRBV3-2) and TRBJ2-1, with D tentatively TRBD2 (7 bases). Germline lookup yields CDR1 LGHDT and CDR2 YNNKEL (reference sequence). The CDR3 loop spans 15 amino acids. V shed 4 bases and J shed 4 bases, with 14 bases lying between them. In nucleotides, the CDR3 is TGTGCCAGCAGCCCCCCCCGGGGGGCTTACAATGAGCAGTTCTTC. This codes for CASSPPRGAYNEQFF.

The chain is built from TRBV3-1 (or the pseudogene TRBV3-2) and TRBJ1-6; weak D call: TRBD1 (5 bases). Germline values: CDR1 LGHDT, CDR2 YNNKEL (reference sequence). The length of the CDR3 is 14 residues. Trimming took 0 bases from V and 8 from J, leaving 8 bases between them. The CDR3 sequence is CASSQERGDSPLHF. The CDR3 coding sequence is TGTGCCAGCAGCCAAGAACGGGGGGATTCACCCCTCCACTTT.

The V and J genes are TRBV7-8 and TRBJ1-1; 9 bases fit TRBD1. CDR3 length: 14 residues. Trimming removed 1 base from V and 8 bases from J; junction bases left unmatched: 5. CDR1 is SGHVS, CDR2 FQNEAQ, per germline. CDR3 region: CASSLGGTGREAFF. In DNA form, the CDR3 reads TGTGCCAGCAGCTTAGGGGGGACAGGGCGAGAAGCTTTCTTT. The full variable domain, with the rest looked up from reference TRBV7-8 and TRBJ1-1, is GAGVSQSPRYKVAKRGQDVALRCDPISGHVSLFWYQQALGQGPEFLTYFQNEAQLDKSGLPSDRFFAERPEGSVSTLKIQRTQQEDSAVYLCASSLGGTGREAFFGQGTRLTVV.

This sequence joins TRBV2 and TRBJ2-1, with D possibly being TRBD1 (6 bases). The CDR3 is made up of 13 amino acids. Germline lookup yields CDR1 SNHLY and CDR2 FYNNEI. V was cut by 8 bases and J by 4 bases, with 12 bases left in between. CDR3 bases: TGTGCCAGCCTGGGGGCCGTGTACAATGAGCAGTTCTTC. It codes for CASLGAVYNEQFF.

This clone was detected a few times. The CDR3 DNA is TGTGCCAGCGATAGGACAGGGGGGGTTGAAGCTTTCTTT. It translates to CASDRTGGVEAFF. V and J are TRBV6-5 and TRBJ1-1; 10 bases match TRBD1. Per the germline V gene, CDR1 is MNHEY and CDR2 is SVGAGI. V gave up 8 bases and J gave up 7 bases; unmatched junction bases: 7. The CDR3 consists of 13 residues.

This chain joins TRBV6-1 and TRBJ1-4; D remains ambiguous. There are 13 residues in the CDR3. Germline assignment: CDR1 MNHNS and CDR2 SASEGT. V was trimmed by 1 base and J by 6 bases, leaving 6 bases between them. The CDR3 region is CASSEVADEKLFF. The CDR3, as DNA: TGTGCCAGCAGTGAAGTAGCCGATGAAAAACTGTTTTTT.

This chain links TRBV5-1 with TRBJ2-1; 10 positions agree with TRBD1. Per germline, CDR1 SGHRS and CDR2 YFSETQ. The CDR3 runs 14 residues. V shed 7 bases, J shed 4 bases, and the junction held 5 bases outside the gene matches. The CDR3 spells CASSGTGAYNEQFF. The CDR3 nucleotides read TGCGCCAGCTCCGGGACAGGGGCGTACAATGAGCAGTTCTTC.

The rearrangement uses TRBV28 and TRBJ2-4; D gene ambiguous. CDR3 length: 13 amino acids. The germline V gene encodes CDR1 MDHEN and CDR2 SYDVKM. Trimming shortened V by 5 bases and J by 5 bases, and 10 bases separated the two germline ends. CDR3 region: CASSLPGENIQYF. The CDR3, as DNA: TGTGCCAGCAGTCTTCCGGGTGAAAACATTCAGTACTTC.